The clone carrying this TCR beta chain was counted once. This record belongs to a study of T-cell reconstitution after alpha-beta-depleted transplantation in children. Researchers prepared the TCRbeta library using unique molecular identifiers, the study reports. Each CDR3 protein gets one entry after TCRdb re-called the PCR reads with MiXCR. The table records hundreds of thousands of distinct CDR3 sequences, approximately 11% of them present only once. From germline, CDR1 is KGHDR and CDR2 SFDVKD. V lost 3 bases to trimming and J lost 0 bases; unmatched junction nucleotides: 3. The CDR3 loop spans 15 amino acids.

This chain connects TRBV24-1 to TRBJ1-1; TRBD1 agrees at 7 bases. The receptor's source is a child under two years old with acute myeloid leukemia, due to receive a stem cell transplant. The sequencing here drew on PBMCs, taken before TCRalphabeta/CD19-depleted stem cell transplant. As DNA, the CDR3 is TGTGCCACCAGTGATACGACAGGGATGAACACTGAAGCTTTCTTT. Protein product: CATSDTTGMNTEAFF.